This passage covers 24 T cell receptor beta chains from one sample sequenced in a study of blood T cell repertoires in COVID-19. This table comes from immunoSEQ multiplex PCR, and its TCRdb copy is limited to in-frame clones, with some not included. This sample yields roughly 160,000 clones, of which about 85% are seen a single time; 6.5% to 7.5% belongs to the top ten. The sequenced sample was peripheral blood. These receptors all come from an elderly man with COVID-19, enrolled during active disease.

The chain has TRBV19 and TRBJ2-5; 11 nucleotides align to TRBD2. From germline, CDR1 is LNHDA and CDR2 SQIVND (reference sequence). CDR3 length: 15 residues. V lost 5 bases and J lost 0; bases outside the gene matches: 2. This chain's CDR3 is CASSPGLADQETQYF. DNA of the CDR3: TGTGCCAGTAGTCCGGGACTAGCGGACCAAGAGACCCAGTACTTC.

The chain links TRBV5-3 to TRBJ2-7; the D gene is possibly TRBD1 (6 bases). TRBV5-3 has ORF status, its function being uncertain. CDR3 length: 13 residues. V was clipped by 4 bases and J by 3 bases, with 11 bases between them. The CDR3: CARSIDRLYEQYF. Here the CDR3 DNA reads TGTGCCAGAAGCATCGACAGGCTCTACGAGCAGTACTTC.

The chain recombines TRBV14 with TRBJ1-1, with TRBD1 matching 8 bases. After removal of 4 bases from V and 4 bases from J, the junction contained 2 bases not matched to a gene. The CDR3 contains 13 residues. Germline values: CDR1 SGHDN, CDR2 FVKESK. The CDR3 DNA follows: TGTGCCAGCAGCCTAACAGGGGGCACTGAAGCTTTCTTT. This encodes CASSLTGGTEAFF. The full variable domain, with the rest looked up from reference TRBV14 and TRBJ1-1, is EAGVTQFPSHSVIEKGQTVTLRCDPISGHDNLYWYRRVMGKEIKFLLHFVKESKQDESGMPNNRFLAERTGGTYSTLKVQPAELEDSGVYFCASSLTGGTEAFFGQGTRLTVV.

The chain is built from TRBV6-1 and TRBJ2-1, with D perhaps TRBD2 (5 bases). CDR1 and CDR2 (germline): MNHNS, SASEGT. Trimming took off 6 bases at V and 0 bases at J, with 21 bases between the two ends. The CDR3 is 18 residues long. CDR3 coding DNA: TGTGCCAGCAGCGAACTCCCCGGGGTTGCGAACTCCTACAATGAGCAGTTCTTC. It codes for CASSELPGVANSYNEQFF.

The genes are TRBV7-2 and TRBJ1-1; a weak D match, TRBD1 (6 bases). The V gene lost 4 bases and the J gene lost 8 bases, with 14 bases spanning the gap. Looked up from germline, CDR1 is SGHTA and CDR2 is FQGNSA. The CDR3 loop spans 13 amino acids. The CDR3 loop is CASSSRQVLEAFF. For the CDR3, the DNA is TGTGCCAGCAGCTCTAGACAGGTCCTAGAAGCTTTCTTT. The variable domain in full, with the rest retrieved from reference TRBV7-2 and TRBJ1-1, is GAGVSQSPSNKVTEKGKDVELRCDPISGHTALYWYRQSLGQGLEFLIYFQGNSAPDKSGLPSDRFSAERTGGSVSTLTIQRTQQEDSAVYLCASSSRQVLEAFFGQGTRLTVV.

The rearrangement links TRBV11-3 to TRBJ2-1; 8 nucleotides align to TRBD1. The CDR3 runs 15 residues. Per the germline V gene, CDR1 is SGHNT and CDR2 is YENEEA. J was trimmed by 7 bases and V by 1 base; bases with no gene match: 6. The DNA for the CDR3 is TGTGCCAGCAGCTTAGTATCGACAGGGGAGAATGAGCAGTTCTTC. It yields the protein CASSLVSTGENEQFF.

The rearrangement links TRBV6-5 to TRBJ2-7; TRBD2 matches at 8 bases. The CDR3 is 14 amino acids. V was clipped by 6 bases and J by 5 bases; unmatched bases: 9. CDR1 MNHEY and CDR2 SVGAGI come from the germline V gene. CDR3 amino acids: CASRPSGGGHEQYF. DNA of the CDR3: TGTGCCAGCAGACCGTCGGGGGGGGGCCACGAGCAGTACTTC.

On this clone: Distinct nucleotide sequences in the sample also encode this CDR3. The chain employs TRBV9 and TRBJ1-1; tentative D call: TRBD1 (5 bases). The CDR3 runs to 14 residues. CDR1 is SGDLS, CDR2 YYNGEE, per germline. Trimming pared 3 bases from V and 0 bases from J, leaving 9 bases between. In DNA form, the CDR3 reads TGTGCCAGCAGCGCGGGACTTATGAACACTGAAGCTTTCTTT. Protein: CASSAGLMNTEAFF.

CDR3 region: CASSERDRGNSQETQYF. CDR3 nucleotides: TGTGCCAGCAGTGAACGGGACAGGGGCAATTCCCAAGAGACCCAGTACTTC. The V call is TRBV2, the J call TRBJ2-5, with 10 nucleotides matching TRBD1. CDR3 length: 17 residues. Trimming removed 2 bases from V and 1 base from J; junction bases left unmatched: 7. Per the germline V gene, CDR1 is SNHLY and CDR2 is FYNNEI.

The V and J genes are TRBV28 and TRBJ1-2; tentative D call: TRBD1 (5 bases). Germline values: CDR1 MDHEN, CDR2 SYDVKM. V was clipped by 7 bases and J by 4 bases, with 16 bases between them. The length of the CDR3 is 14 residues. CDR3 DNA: TGTGCCAGCAACCTCCCGGGGGGTCCCTATGGCTACACCTTC. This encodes CASNLPGGPYGYTF.

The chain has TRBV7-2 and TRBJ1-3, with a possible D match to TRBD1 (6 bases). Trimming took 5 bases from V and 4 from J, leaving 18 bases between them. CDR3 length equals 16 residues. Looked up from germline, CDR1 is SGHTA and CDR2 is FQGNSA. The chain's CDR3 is CASSRESGGLGNTIYF. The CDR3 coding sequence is TGTGCCAGCAGCAGGGAGTCCGGGGGGCTCGGAAACACCATATATTTT.

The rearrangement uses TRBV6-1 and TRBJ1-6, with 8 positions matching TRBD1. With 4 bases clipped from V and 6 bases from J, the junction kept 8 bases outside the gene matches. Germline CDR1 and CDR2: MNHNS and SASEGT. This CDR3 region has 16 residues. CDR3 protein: CASSGRTGPPNSPLHF. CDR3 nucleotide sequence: TGTGCCAGCAGTGGAAGGACAGGGCCCCCTAATTCACCCCTCCACTTT.

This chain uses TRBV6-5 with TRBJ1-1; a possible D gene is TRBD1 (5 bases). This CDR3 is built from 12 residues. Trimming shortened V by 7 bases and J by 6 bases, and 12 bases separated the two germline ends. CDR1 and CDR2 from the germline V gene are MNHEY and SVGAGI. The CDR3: CASTAGEAEAFF. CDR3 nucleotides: TGTGCCAGCACCGCGGGGGAGGCTGAAGCTTTCTTT.

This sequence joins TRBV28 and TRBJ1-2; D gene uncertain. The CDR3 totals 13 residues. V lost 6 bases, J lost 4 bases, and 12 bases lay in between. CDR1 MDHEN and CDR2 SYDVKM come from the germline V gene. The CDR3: CASRVYPGYGYTF. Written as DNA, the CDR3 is TGTGCCAGCAGGGTCTACCCGGGCTATGGCTACACCTTC.

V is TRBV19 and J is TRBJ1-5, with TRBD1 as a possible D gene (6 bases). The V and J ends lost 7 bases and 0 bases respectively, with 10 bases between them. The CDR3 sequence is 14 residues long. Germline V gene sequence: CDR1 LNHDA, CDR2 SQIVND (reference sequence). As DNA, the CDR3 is TGTGCCAGTAACCGACAGGATAGCAATCAGCCCCAGCATTTT. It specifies CASNRQDSNQPQHF.

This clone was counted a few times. CDR3 sequence: CASSLGPGQLAYEQYF. In nucleotides, the CDR3 is TGCGCCAGCAGCTTGGGACCGGGACAGCTAGCCTACGAGCAGTACTTC. The chain combines TRBV5-1 with TRBJ2-7; 7 bases match TRBD1. Germline loops: CDR1 SGHRS, CDR2 YFSETQ. The CDR3 runs to 16 residues. V lost 0 bases, J lost 2 bases, and 8 bases stayed unmatched.

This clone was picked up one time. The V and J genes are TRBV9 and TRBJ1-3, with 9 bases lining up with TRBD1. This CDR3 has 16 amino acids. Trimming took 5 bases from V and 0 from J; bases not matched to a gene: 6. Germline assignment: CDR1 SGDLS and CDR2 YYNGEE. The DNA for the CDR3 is TGTGCCAGCAGTGGACAGGGGACCAGCTCTGGAAACACCATATATTTT. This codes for CASSGQGTSSGNTIYF.

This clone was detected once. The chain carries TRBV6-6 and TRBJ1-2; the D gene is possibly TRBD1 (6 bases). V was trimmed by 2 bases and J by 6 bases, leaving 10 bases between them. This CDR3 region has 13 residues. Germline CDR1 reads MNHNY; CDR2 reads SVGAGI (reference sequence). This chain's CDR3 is CASSYGAGDGYTF. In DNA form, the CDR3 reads TGTGCCAGCAGTTACGGGGCAGGGGATGGCTACACCTTC.

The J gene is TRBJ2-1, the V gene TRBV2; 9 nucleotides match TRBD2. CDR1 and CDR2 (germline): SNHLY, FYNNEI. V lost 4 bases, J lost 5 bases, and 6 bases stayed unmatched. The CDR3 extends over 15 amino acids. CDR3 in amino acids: CASSAGTSLDNEQFF. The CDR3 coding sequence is TGTGCCAGCAGTGCCGGGACTAGCCTAGACAATGAGCAGTTCTTC. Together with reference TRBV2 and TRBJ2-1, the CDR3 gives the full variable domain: EPEVTQTPSHQVTQMGQEVILRCVPISNHLYFYWYRQILGQKVEFLVSFYNNEISEKSEIFDDQFSVERPDGSNFTLKIRSTKLEDSAMYFCASSAGTSLDNEQFFGPGTRLTVL.

In DNA, the CDR3 is TGTGCCAGCAGCTTGGGACACGGGACAAAGGATAATTCACCCCTCCACTTT. Translation gives CASSLGHGTKDNSPLHF. The chain has TRBV7-3 and TRBJ1-6, with a weak D call TRBD1 (6 bases). Germline CDR1 SGHTA, CDR2 FQGTGA. Between the trimmed V and J ends, which lost 3 bases and 5 bases, there was a span of 17 bases. The CDR3 totals 17 residues.

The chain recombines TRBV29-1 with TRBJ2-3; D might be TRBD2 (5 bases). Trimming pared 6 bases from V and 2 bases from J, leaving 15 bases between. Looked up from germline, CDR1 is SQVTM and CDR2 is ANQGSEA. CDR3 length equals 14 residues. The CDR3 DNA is TGCAGCGTCCCCTTAACGGGGATCACAGATACGCAGTATTTT. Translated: CSVPLTGITDTQYF.

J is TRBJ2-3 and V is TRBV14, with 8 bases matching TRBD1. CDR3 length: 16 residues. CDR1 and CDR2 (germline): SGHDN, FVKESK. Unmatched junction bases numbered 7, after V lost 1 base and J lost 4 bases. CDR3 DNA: TGTGCCAGCAGCCAAGTTCGATGGACAGGGCCAGATACGCAGTATTTT. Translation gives CASSQVRWTGPDTQYF.

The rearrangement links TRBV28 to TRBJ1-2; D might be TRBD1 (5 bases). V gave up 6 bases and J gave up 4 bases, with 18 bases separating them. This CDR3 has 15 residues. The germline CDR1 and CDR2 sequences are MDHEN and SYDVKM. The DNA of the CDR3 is TGTGCCAGCAGAGCCCTAGGGCCTAGGGGCTATGGCTACACCTTC. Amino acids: CASRALGPRGYGYTF.

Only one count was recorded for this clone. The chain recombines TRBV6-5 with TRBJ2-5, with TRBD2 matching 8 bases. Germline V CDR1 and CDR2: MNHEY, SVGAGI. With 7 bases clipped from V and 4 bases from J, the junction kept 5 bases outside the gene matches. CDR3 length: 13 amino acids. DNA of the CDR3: TGTGCCAGCACGGGGGGGGCTTCAGAGACCCAGTACTTC. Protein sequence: CASTGGASETQYF.